This entry is about one TCR beta chain. TCRdb keeps only in-frame clones here, not all; method: immunoSEQ multiplex PCR. The sample shows 85,000 to 130,000 clones, over 65% of them seen only once. The data stem from a study of PD-1 blockade in mismatch repair-deficient tumors. The wider study: Enrolled about 2013-2016, patients had progressing, pretreated mismatch repair-deficient cancers of about a dozen types.

All patients were mismatch repair deficient, assessed by either PCR or immunohistochemistry. A few pembrolizumab responders had their TCRs sequenced. The CDR3 loop spans 17 amino acids. The V end lost 4 bases, the J end lost 1 base, and 22 bases lay between the germline ends. Germline assignment: CDR1 SQVTM and CDR2 ANQGSEA. V gene TRBV29-1 combines with J gene TRBJ1-1; no clear D gene. The TCR originated in an adult with mismatch repair-deficient cancer. The sample in question was peripheral blood, obtained roughly 35 weeks after starting pembrolizumab. As DNA, the CDR3 is TGCAGCGTTGCGTGGCGTTTGGGGAGGCATGAGAACACTGAAGCTTTCTTT. Translated: CSVAWRLGRHENTEAFF.